The present T cell receptor beta chain was sequenced within a study of blood T cell repertoires in COVID-19 (TCRdb year 2020). For the study in its entirety: The collaborator samples originated in the United States, Italy and Spain and spanned the acute and convalescent phases of COVID-19. The material from the prospective study consisted of cDNA or gDNA derived from T cells, B-cell-depleted T cells, or PBMCs. The dataset comprised deeply sampled blood TCRbeta repertoires from subjects exposed to, actively infected with, or recovered from COVID-19. The repertoires were made available in a free public database intended to serve as a resource for research on the immune response to SARS-CoV-2. Samples were obtained from the ongoing ImmuneRACE study (first 160 participants) and from 1,254 subjects provided by 6 global collaborators. The sample metadata nearly always contained a de-identified subject ID, COVID-19 status, age in years and sex. HLA class I and class II types, where available, came from metadata supplied by the sample provider rather than from assay-based typing. What the work shows at the level of the full study, not this receptor alone: How much clinical and demographic metadata was included differed by source and by participant, and the metadata was provided uncurated.

Collaborating institutions collected whole blood in K2EDTA tubes following their own protocols. For TCRbeta analysis, collaborators shipped samples in one of three forms: frozen whole blood, isolated PBMCs, or DNA extracted from either of those sample types. TCRbeta CDR3 regions were amplified from genomic DNA using the immunoSEQ Assay, a bias-controlled multiplex PCR. The published analysis was carried out like this. The number of nucleated cells in each sample was estimated from the amplification of reference gene primers within the assay. To quantify the absolute abundance of each unique TCRbeta CDR3 rearrangement, sequence reads were collapsed and filtered. For each sample, productive Simpson clonality was calculated as the square root of Simpson's diversity index over productive rearrangements. The source is immuneACCESS, and TCRdb retained only in-frame sequences with V and J called. Part of the clones is not carried over; for the studies checked, unresolved V genes explain less than half of this, and the remainder is unexplained. V, J and clone size are taken as reported in that table, and D and trimming were inferred from the DNA itself. The sample data list 200,000 or so clones, and about 88% of these were observed just once. The biggest ten clones account for 1.7% of the sample.

From V the trimming removes 4 bases and from J it removes 0 bases, while the gene matches leave 7 bases of the junction unaccounted for. The germline V gene specifies SGHTA as CDR1 and FQGNSA as CDR2. The CDR3 numbers 17 residues from cysteine through phenylalanine. Only the CDR3 DNA stays, 51 bases, in frame from base 1. For this clone: Its binding antigen is unknown. Base qualities are not recorded, but no much larger clone differs from it by a single base.

The TCR originated in a man between 65 and 79 years old with acute or convalescent COVID-19. The chain joins TRBV7-2 to TRBJ2-3; 10 central nucleotides agree with TRBD2. Input material: peripheral blood. CDR3 sequence: CASSWGGLAESTDTQYF. The sequenced DNA: TGTGCCAGCAGCTGGGGAGGACTAGCGGAAAGCACAGATACGCAGTATTTT.